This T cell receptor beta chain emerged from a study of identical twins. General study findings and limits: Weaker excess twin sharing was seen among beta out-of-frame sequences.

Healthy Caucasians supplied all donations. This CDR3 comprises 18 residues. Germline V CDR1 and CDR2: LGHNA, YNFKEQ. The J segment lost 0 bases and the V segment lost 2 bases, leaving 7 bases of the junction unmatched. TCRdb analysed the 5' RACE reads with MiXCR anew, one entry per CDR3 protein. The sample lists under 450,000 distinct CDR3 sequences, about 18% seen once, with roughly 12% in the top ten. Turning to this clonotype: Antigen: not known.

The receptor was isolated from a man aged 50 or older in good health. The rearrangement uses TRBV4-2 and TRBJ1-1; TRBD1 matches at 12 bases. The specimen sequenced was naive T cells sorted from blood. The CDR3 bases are TGTGCCAGCAGCCAAACACCGGGACAGGGGGCTATGAACACTGAAGCTTTCTTT. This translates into CASSQTPGQGAMNTEAFF.